This is a list of T cell receptor beta chains from one sample in a study of blood T cells in healthy people across ages. TCRdb re-called the 5' RACE reads with MiXCR, one entry per CDR3 protein. This sample yields some 1.8 million distinct CDR3 sequences, of which more than 35% are seen a single time; roughly 24% belongs to the top ten. Sequencing was done on a sample of blood. The source is a human donor in good health. Each CDR3 is given with its conserved first and last residue. The D gene is left open where the match is weak. Rows give clone size only sometimes, using once, few, many, or a class for an expanded clone.

V	D	J	size	CDR3	DNA
TRBV6-5	-	TRBJ2-7	many	CASSSPKSYEQYF	TGTGCCAGCAGTTCGCCCAAGTCCTACGAGCAGTACTTC
TRBV7-3	-	TRBJ2-1	once	CASSLSRGENNERFF	TGTGCCAGCAGCTTAAGCCGGGGAGAGAACAATGAGCGGTTCTTC
TRBV6-5	-	TRBJ1-1	-	CASSYSWTPNTEAFF	TGTGCCAGCAGTTACTCGTGGACACCGAACACTGAAGCTTTCTTT
TRBV6-1	-	TRBJ1-1	once	CASSVQGQLNTEAFF	TGTGCCAGCAGTGTCCAGGGGCAGTTGAACACTGAAGCTTTCTTT
TRBV27	TRBD1	TRBJ1-2	few	CASSLSQTGGDYGYTF	TGTGCCAGCAGTTTAAGTCAGACAGGGGGGGACTATGGCTACACCTTC
TRBV18	TRBD1	TRBJ2-5	-	CASSPPGQGLETQYF	TGTGCCAGCTCACCACCGGGACAGGGATTAGAGACCCAGTACTTC
TRBV5-5	TRBD1	TRBJ1-2	many	CASSSTGEGYTF	TGTGCCAGCAGCTCGACAGGGGAAGGCTACACCTTC
TRBV6-2/TRBV6-3	-	TRBJ2-3	-	CASSYGGLGPLLDTQYF	TGTGCCAGCAGTTACGGAGGACTCGGACCATTGTTGGATACGCAGTATTTT
TRBV30	-	TRBJ2-7	-	CAWIQSSYEQYF	TGTGCCTGGATCCAGAGCTCCTACGAGCAGTACTTC
TRBV5-1	TRBD1	TRBJ1-1	few	CASSPGTGAQNTEAFF	TGCGCCAGCAGCCCCGGGACAGGGGCTCAGAACACTGAAGCTTTCTTT
TRBV6-5	-	TRBJ2-5	few	CASSTRPNRDQYF	TGTGCCAGCAGTACAAGGCCCAACCGAGACCAGTACTTC
TRBV3-1	TRBD1	TRBJ2-6	-	CASSRTLIIDRDTGANVLTF	TGTGCCAGCAGCCGAACACTCATAATAGACAGGGACACTGGGGCCAACGTCCTGACTTTC
TRBV9	TRBD1	TRBJ2-1	few	CASSAHRDSPSFF	TGTGCCAGCAGCGCCCACAGGGACAGCCCGTCGTTCTTC
TRBV7-8	-	TRBJ2-5	-	CASSQTEGGRGWETQYF	TGTGCCAGCTCCCAAACCGAAGGAGGCCGGGGGTGGGAGACCCAGTACTTC
TRBV28	-	TRBJ1-2	few	CASSLGLARNYGYTF	TGTGCCAGCAGTTTGGGACTGGCACGGAACTATGGCTACACCTTC
TRBV6-2/TRBV6-3	TRBD1	TRBJ1-5	few	CATEGQTQPQHF	TGCGCAACGGAGGGACAGACCCAGCCCCAGCATTTT
TRBV12-3/TRBV12-4	-	TRBJ1-6	-	CASSVRGDSPLHF	TGTGCCAGCAGTGTCCGGGGGGATTCACCCCTCCACTTT
TRBV12-3/TRBV12-4	-	TRBJ2-5	few	CASSLGSGLGQETQYF	TGTGCCAGCAGTTTAGGTTCTGGTCTCGGACAGGAGACCCAGTACTTC
TRBV4-1	TRBD1	TRBJ2-7	-	CASSQGAAGGLYEQYF	TGCGCCAGCAGCCAAGGAGCGGCAGGGGGCCTCTACGAGCAGTACTTC
TRBV30	-	TRBJ1-1	-	CAWSVGVTEAFF	TGTGCCTGGAGCGTTGGAGTGACTGAAGCTTTCTTT
TRBV20-1	-	TRBJ2-7	few	CSASSPGPYSYEQYF	TGCAGTGCTAGTTCTCCGGGACCGTACTCCTACGAGCAGTACTTC
TRBV7-2	TRBD2	TRBJ2-1	-	CASSLVFVGGREQFF	TGTGCCAGCAGCTTAGTCTTTGTGGGGGGGAGGGAGCAGTTCTTC
TRBV6-1	-	TRBJ2-6	many	CASSGTDGTGANVLTF	TGTGCCAGCAGTGGGACAGACGGTACTGGGGCCAACGTCCTGACTTTC
TRBV6-2/TRBV6-3	-	TRBJ1-5	few	CASSPSEGRSNQPQHF	TGTGCCAGCAGCCCCTCAGAGGGACGGAGCAATCAGCCCCAGCATTTT
TRBV5-1	-	TRBJ2-7	many	CASSGQGSSYEQYF	TGCGCCAGCAGCGGGCAGGGGAGCTCCTACGAGCAGTACTTC
TRBV6-2/TRBV6-3	-	TRBJ1-1	-	CASRRGVATEAFF	TGTGCCAGCAGGAGAGGGGTGGCCACTGAAGCTTTCTTT
TRBV7-2	-	TRBJ1-2	-	CASSLESGRWGNGYTF	TGTGCCAGCAGCTTAGAGAGCGGACGGTGGGGAAATGGCTACACCTTC
TRBV3-1	-	TRBJ2-1	-	CASSQGSTYYNEQFF	TGTGCCAGCAGCCAAGGCTCAACCTACTACAATGAGCAGTTCTTC
TRBV5-1	-	TRBJ2-5	-	CASSLFGRGQETQYF	TGCGCCAGCAGCTTGTTTGGGCGGGGACAAGAGACCCAGTACTTC
TRBV7-9	-	TRBJ1-2	few	CASSFPPLLVGYGYTF	TGTGCCAGCAGCTTCCCGCCCCTCCTGGTGGGGTATGGCTACACCTTC
TRBV3-1	TRBD1	TRBJ1-1	-	CASSQGTGGHQAFF	TGTGCCAGCAGCCAAGGGACAGGGGGCCATCAAGCTTTCTTT
TRBV6-2/TRBV6-3	-	TRBJ1-5	-	CASGQAGISNQPQHF	TGTGCCAGCGGTCAAGCAGGGATTAGCAATCAGCCCCAGCATTTT
TRBV12-3/TRBV12-4	-	TRBJ2-5	-	CASRESPQGTQYF	TGTGCCAGCAGAGAAAGCCCCCAGGGGACCCAGTACTTC
TRBV7-9	-	TRBJ2-5	-	CASSKQGKETQYF	TGTGCCAGCAGTAAACAGGGAAAAGAGACCCAGTACTTC
TRBV4-3	TRBD2	TRBJ2-2	-	CASSHLSSGGYTGELFF	TGCGCCAGCAGCCATCTTTCTAGCGGGGGTTACACCGGGGAGCTGTTTTTT
TRBV6-5	-	TRBJ2-1	few	CASSFTVNPYNEQFF	TGTGCCAGCAGTTTTACAGTTAACCCGTACAATGAGCAGTTCTTC
TRBV7-9	-	TRBJ2-2	-	CASSPTRESTGELFF	TGTGCCAGCAGCCCGACTAGAGAATCCACCGGGGAGCTGTTTTTT
TRBV7-9	TRBD1	TRBJ2-1	many	CASSPGQGIYNEQFF	TGTGCCAGCAGCCCTGGACAGGGGATCTACAATGAGCAGTTCTTC
TRBV7-2	TRBD1	TRBJ1-6	few	CASSQGTGDRTLHF	TGTGCCAGCAGCCAAGGGACAGGGGATAGGACCCTCCACTTT
TRBV4-1	-	TRBJ1-5	-	CASSPVGINQPQHF	TGCGCCAGCAGCCCCGTAGGGATCAATCAGCCCCAGCATTTT
TRBV4-3	-	TRBJ1-2	-	CASSQDWGPLAHYGYTF	TGCGCCAGCAGCCAAGACTGGGGGCCACTAGCACACTATGGCTACACCTTC
TRBV7-3	-	TRBJ2-5	few	CASSPTPDFNQETQYF	TGTGCCAGCAGCCCAACCCCGGACTTTAACCAAGAGACCCAGTACTTC
TRBV24-1	-	TRBJ2-7	few	CATSDPRASYEQYF	TGTGCCACCAGTGATCCTCGTGCCTCCTACGAGCAGTACTTC
TRBV6-2/TRBV6-3	-	TRBJ1-1	few	CASSPSWAGMNTEAFF	TGTGCCAGCAGCCCCTCCTGGGCCGGAATGAACACTGAAGCTTTCTTT
TRBV3-1	TRBD2	TRBJ2-1	-	CASSQSLADYNEQFF	TGTGCCAGCAGCCAATCACTAGCGGACTACAATGAGCAGTTCTTC
TRBV4-1	-	TRBJ1-4	few	CASSPVPRGANEKLFF	TGCGCCAGCAGCCCAGTGCCGAGAGGGGCTAATGAAAAACTGTTTTTT
TRBV9	-	TRBJ1-1	-	CASSPLSTLNTEAFF	TGTGCCAGCAGCCCCCTCTCGACTTTAAACACTGAAGCTTTCTTT
TRBV4-1	-	TRBJ2-7	few	CASSRQMARQVPYEQYF	TGCGCCAGCAGCCGGCAAATGGCCCGACAGGTGCCCTACGAGCAGTACTTC
TRBV2	TRBD2	TRBJ2-5	-	CASSGGTSGVKTQETQYF	TGTGCCAGCAGTGGTGGGACTAGCGGGGTCAAGACCCAAGAGACCCAGTACTTC
TRBV5-6	-	TRBJ2-7	-	CASSLYTGAPYEQYF	TGTGCCAGCAGCTTGTATACGGGGGCCCCCTACGAGCAGTACTTC
TRBV10-2	-	TRBJ2-3	few	CASSRGAPSTDTQYF	TGCGCCAGCAGTCGCGGGGCGCCGAGCACAGATACGCAGTATTTT
TRBV20-1	-	TRBJ2-5	few	CSATRDMYQETQYF	TGCAGTGCTACCCGGGACATGTACCAAGAGACCCAGTACTTC
TRBV29-1	-	TRBJ1-1	few	CSVEDLGGREGLMNTEAFF	TGCAGCGTTGAAGATCTTGGGGGCAGGGAGGGTTTGATGAACACTGAAGCTTTCTTT
TRBV15	-	TRBJ2-1	-	CATSRDYSRDNEQFF	TGTGCCACCAGCAGAGATTATAGCAGGGACAATGAGCAGTTCTTC
TRBV12-3/TRBV12-4	-	TRBJ1-2	once	CACSLEGGGYTF	TGTGCCTGCAGTTTGGAGGGGGGAGGCTACACCTTC